This T cell receptor beta chain was found in a study of OX40 agonist ivuxolimab in advanced cancers. Study details: Partial responses, seen in three patients, involved one hepatocellular carcinoma and two cutaneous melanomas.

Prior autoimmune disease or systemic immunosuppression barred patients. Per germline, CDR1 SGHTA and CDR2 FQGNSA. Trimming removed 2 bases at V and 0 bases at J, with 10 bases between. This CDR3 spans 15 amino acids. Repertoires were generated with immunoSEQ multiplex PCR, while TCRdb's copy carries only in-frame clones and drops some. The sample lists under 45,000 clones; 75% to 90% were seen once. The material sequenced was CD4+ or CD8+ T cells sorted from blood, taken in a trial of the OX40 agonist ivuxolimab. This sequence originates from an adult with an advanced solid tumor such as melanoma, head and neck, liver or kidney cancer. The chain has TRBV7-2 and TRBJ1-1; maybe TRBD1 (5 bases). The CDR3 here is CASSLWEGLNTEAFF. CDR3 DNA: TGTGCCAGCAGCTTATGGGAGGGACTGAACACTGAAGCTTTCTTT. Full variable domain (rest looked up from reference TRBV7-2 and TRBJ1-1): GAGVSQSPSNKVTEKGKDVELRCDPISGHTALYWYRQSLGQGLEFLIYFQGNSAPDKSGLPSDRFSAERTGGSVSTLTIQRTQQEDSAVYLCASSLWEGLNTEAFFGQGTRLTVV.